This T cell receptor (beta chain) was sequenced in a study of T cells in localized non-small cell lung cancer. Regarding the study as a whole: For the top 100 tumor clones, a median approximately 50 also appeared in adjacent lung. Uninvolved adjacent lung had more T cell clonality than any other tissue, topping tumor.

Only in-frame clones appear in the TCRdb table, and some are missing; sequencing was by immunoSEQ multiplex PCR. The data hold 100,000 to 150,000 clones, with 89% observed a single time. The CDR3 is 16 residues long. V trimming: 1 base; J trimming: 5 bases; junction bases outside the gene matches: 5. Germline CDR1 is SGHNT and CDR2 is YENEEA. On this clone: Its antigen is not known.

The sequence came from a female donor of 60 years or more with stage I lung adenocarcinoma. The chain recombines TRBV11-3 with TRBJ2-5; 12 bases agree with TRBD2. Here the sequenced sample was peripheral blood, taken before any cancer treatment. CDR3 sequence (DNA): TGTGCCAGCAGCTTAGGACTAGCGGGAGAGGATGAGACCCAGTACTTC. Amino acids: CASSLGLAGEDETQYF.